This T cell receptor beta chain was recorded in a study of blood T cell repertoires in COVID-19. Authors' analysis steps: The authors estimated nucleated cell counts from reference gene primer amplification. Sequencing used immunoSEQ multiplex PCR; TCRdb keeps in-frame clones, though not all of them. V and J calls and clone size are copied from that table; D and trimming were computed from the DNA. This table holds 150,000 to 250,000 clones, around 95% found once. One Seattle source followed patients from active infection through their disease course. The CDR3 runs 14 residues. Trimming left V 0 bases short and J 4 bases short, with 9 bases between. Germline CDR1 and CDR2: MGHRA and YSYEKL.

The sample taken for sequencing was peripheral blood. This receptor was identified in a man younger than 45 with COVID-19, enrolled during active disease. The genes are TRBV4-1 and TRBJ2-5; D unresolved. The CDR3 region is CASSQERFRETQYF. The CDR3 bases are TGCGCCAGCAGCCAAGAGCGGTTTCGAGAGACCCAGTACTTC.